This entry lists 21 T cell receptor beta chains sequenced from one sample in a study of monozygotic twins with inflammatory bowel disease. One entry per CDR3 protein, without DNA, is what TCRdb gives after re-calling the 5' RACE reads. The table lists about 170,000 distinct CDR3 sequences, with 2.8% in the top ten. Sequences were obtained from blood. The source is a human donor with ulcerative colitis or Crohn's disease, or a healthy co-twin of an affected twin (not recorded which).

V and J are TRBV19 and TRBJ2-1. The CDR3 is 11 amino acids. Germline CDR1 reads LNHDA; CDR2 reads SQIVND (reference sequence). CDR3 residues: CASSTIYEQFF.

The V call is TRBV10-3, the J call TRBJ2-1. The CDR3 has 11 residues. The germline CDR1 and CDR2 sequences are ENHRY and SYGVKD. CDR3 amino acids: CAISEGNEQFF.

This chain connects TRBV5-1 to TRBJ2-1; TCRdb outputs TRBD2, but without DNA this stays unchecked. CDR1 SGHRS and CDR2 YFSETQ come from the germline V gene. The CDR3 length is 16 residues. This chain's CDR3 is CASSPGLAEFYNEQFF.

This rearrangement joins TRBV9 to TRBJ2-4. Per germline, CDR1 SGDLS and CDR2 YYNGEE. The CDR3 contains 14 residues. This chain's CDR3 is CASSVTTAKNIQYF.

The rearrangement uses TRBV12-3 or TRBV12-4 and TRBJ2-7; no DNA is available, so the TRBD1 call from TCRdb remains unchecked. The CDR3 is made up of 15 amino acids. CDR3 in amino acids: CASSLKGQGVYEQYF.

The V gene is TRBV2, the J gene TRBJ2-5; TCRdb reports TRBD1, a call that lacks DNA to check it against. Germline V lookup: CDR1 SNHLY, CDR2 FYNNEI. The CDR3 has 14 residues. CDR3 region: CASSDGTGGETQYF. Complete variable domain (other parts from reference TRBV2 and TRBJ2-5): EPEVTQTPSHQVTQMGQEVILRCVPISNHLYFYWYRQILGQKVEFLVSFYNNEISEKSEIFDDQFSVERPDGSNFTLKIRSTKLEDSAMYFCASSDGTGGETQYFGPGTRLLVL.

The chain is built from TRBV7-8 and TRBJ2-1; lacking DNA, the TRBD1 call made by TCRdb goes unchecked. The CDR3 length is 13 residues. Germline CDR1 SGHVS, CDR2 FQNEAQ. The CDR3 protein is CASSPFPNGEQFF.

This chain uses TRBV5-1 with TRBJ1-1; checking the TCRdb D call of TRBD1 is not possible without DNA. The CDR3 spans 17 residues. Germline CDR1 and CDR2: SGHRS and YFSETQ. CDR3 sequence reads: CASSWGNRGLLNTEAFF.

V usage is TRBV24-1 and J usage is TRBJ1-1. The germline CDR1 and CDR2 sequences are KGHDR and SFDVKD. CDR3 length: 13 amino acids. CDR3: CATSTGGNTEAFF.

This chain joins TRBV28 and TRBJ2-4. The CDR3 is 11 amino acids. Germline loops: CDR1 MDHEN, CDR2 SYDVKM. CDR3 sequence reads: CASSPRNIQYF. The complete variable domain, with remaining parts taken from reference TRBV28 and TRBJ2-4, reads DVKVTQSSRYLVKRTGEKVFLECVQDMDHENMFWYRQDPGLGLRLIYFSYDVKMKEKGDIPEGYSVSREKKERFSLILESASTNQTSMYLCASSPRNIQYFGAGTRLSVL.

The chain combines TRBV7-8 with TRBJ2-7; checking the TCRdb D call of TRBD2 is not possible without DNA. Germline V gene sequence: CDR1 SGHVS, CDR2 FQNEAQ. CDR3 length: 16 residues. The CDR3 sequence: CASSRGLAGARYEQYF.

The chain combines TRBV27 with TRBJ2-4; the TCRdb call, TRBD2, lacks DNA for checking. The germline gives CDR1 MNHEY, CDR2 SMNVEV (reference sequence). This CDR3 is 15 amino acids long. The CDR3 is CASSLSGRGWNIQYF.

The chain combines TRBV7-3 with TRBJ2-1; TCRdb reports TRBD2, a call that lacks DNA to check it against. The CDR3 runs 16 residues. Germline V gene lookup returns CDR1 SGHTA and CDR2 FQGTGA. The CDR3 loop reads CASSLTAGRRLNEQFF. Full variable domain (outside the CDR3, taken from reference TRBV7-3 and TRBJ2-1): GAGVSQTPSNKVTEKGKYVELRCDPISGHTALYWYRQSLGQGPEFLIYFQGTGAADDSGLPNDRFFAVRPEGSVSTLKIQRTERGDSAVYLCASSLTAGRRLNEQFFGPGTRLTVL.

V and J are TRBV5-1 and TRBJ1-2; TCRdb lists TRBD1, though no DNA is available to test this call. The CDR3 contains 15 residues. Germline assignment: CDR1 SGHRS and CDR2 YFSETQ. CDR3 loop: CASSLPTDSIPGYTF.

V is TRBV5-1 and J is TRBJ2-2; absent DNA, TCRdb's TRBD1 call cannot be checked. The CDR3 sequence is 16 residues long. Germline CDR1 reads SGHRS; CDR2 reads YFSETQ. CDR3 protein: CASKTQGTANTGELFF.

The chain recombines TRBV27 with TRBJ2-7; TCRdb's D gene call, TRBD1, goes unchecked for lack of DNA. This CDR3 comprises 14 residues. Per the germline V gene, CDR1 is MNHEY and CDR2 is SMNVEV (reference sequence). The CDR3 sequence: CASSRGQVSYEQYF.

This sequence joins TRBV7-3 and TRBJ2-1; no DNA is available, so the TRBD2 call from TCRdb remains unchecked. The CDR3 extends over 15 amino acids. CDR1 SGHTA and CDR2 FQGTGA come from the germline V gene. This CDR3 is CASSPRTSGNHEQFF.

The chain links TRBV15 to TRBJ2-2; the TCRdb call, TRBD1, lacks DNA for checking. Per germline, CDR1 LNHNV and CDR2 YYDKDF (reference sequence). The length of the CDR3 is 17 residues. The CDR3 sequence: CATSRDWNRGGPGELFF.

The chain carries TRBV24-1 and TRBJ2-1. This CDR3 contains 15 residues. The V gene's germline CDR1 is KGHDR and CDR2 SFDVKD. CDR3 protein: CATSDPSEPYNEQFF.

The chain links TRBV12-3 or TRBV12-4 to TRBJ2-7; TCRdb's assignment of TRBD2 cannot be checked, as there is no DNA. The CDR3 is 15 residues long. CDR3 residues: CASSLDGTTSTRQYF.

The chain carries TRBV9 and TRBJ2-2. Germline V gene lookup returns CDR1 SGDLS and CDR2 YYNGEE. The CDR3 contains 15 residues. CDR3 region: CASSVGTENTGELFF. The full variable domain, completed using reference TRBV9 and TRBJ2-2, is DSGVTQTPKHLITATGQRVTLRCSPRSGDLSVYWYQQSLDQGLQFLIQYYNGEERAKGNILERFSAQQFPDLHSELNLSSLELGDSALYFCASSVGTENTGELFFGEGSRLTVL.